Each of the 9 T cell receptor beta chains below was sequenced from the same sample in a study of blood T cells in healthy people across ages. Through a sample-barcoded 5' primer and a J-beta primer mix, a second PCR was run for about 6 to 11 cycles. TCRdb used MiXCR to reprocess the 5' RACE reads, holding one entry per CDR3 protein. The sample contains 600,000 or so distinct CDR3 sequences, around half of which appear only once. The specimen was blood. These TCRs come from an elderly man in good health.

This clonotype was seen more than once but under ten times. The rearrangement joins TRBV13 to TRBJ1-2; D not certain. V gave up 1 base and J gave up 8 bases, with 14 bases separating them. Germline CDR1 is PRHDT and CDR2 is FYEKMQ (reference sequence). The CDR3 has 14 residues. CDR3: CASSLEGAYGGYTF. CDR3 nucleotides: TGTGCCAGCAGCTTAGAGGGCGCTTATGGAGGCTACACCTTC. The whole variable domain, remainder taken from reference TRBV13 and TRBJ1-2, is AAGVIQSPRHLIKEKRETATLKCYPIPRHDTVYWYQQGPGQDPQFLISFYEKMQSDKGSIPDRFSAQQFSDYHSELNMSSLELGDSALYFCASSLEGAYGGYTFGSGTRLTVV.

The rearrangement links TRBV7-2 to TRBJ2-1, with D uncertain. Germline lookup yields CDR1 SGHTA and CDR2 FQGNSA. The CDR3 length is 17 residues. V was shortened by 0 bases and J by 14 bases, with 26 bases between the two germline ends. For the CDR3, the DNA is TGTGCCAGCAGCTTAGCCGGGCCCCTCGAGACCGGTATAAGGAAGTTCTTC. Its translation is CASSLAGPLETGIRKFF.

This chain connects TRBV4-2 to TRBJ2-3; D unclear. Trimming removed 0 bases at V and 4 bases at J, with 17 bases between. The germline V gene encodes CDR1 LGHNA and CDR2 YNFKEQ. The CDR3 spans 17 residues. The CDR3 reads CASSQEVKGEFADTQYF. The DNA for the CDR3 is TGTGCCAGCAGCCAAGAGGTCAAAGGAGAGTTCGCAGATACGCAGTATTTT.

The rearrangement joins TRBV4-1 to TRBJ1-1; TRBD1 might be the D (5 bases). This CDR3 is 14 amino acids long. Trimming took 0 bases from V and 3 from J, leaving 8 bases between them. Germline CDR1 and CDR2: MGHRA and YSYEKL. CDR3 DNA: TGCGCCAGCAGCCAAGACAGGGTAGACACTGAAGCTTTCTTT. Translating gives CASSQDRVDTEAFF.

This clonotype appeared a few times. The chain uses TRBV7-9 and TRBJ1-6, with TRBD1 as a possible D gene (5 bases). The CDR3 totals 15 residues. V was trimmed by 0 bases and J by 8 bases, leaving 11 bases between them. Germline CDR1 reads SEHNR; CDR2 reads FQNEAQ (reference sequence). CDR3 protein: CASSLAPTVDSPLHF. CDR3 bases: TGTGCCAGCAGCTTAGCGCCGACAGTGGATTCACCCCTCCACTTT.

This clonotype was observed a single time. The chain recombines TRBV6-2 or TRBV6-3 with TRBJ2-3; tentative D call: TRBD2 (7 bases). The CDR3 has 16 amino acids. V lost 7 bases and J lost 3, with 20 bases in between. Germline loops: CDR1 MNHEY, CDR2 SVGEGT. CDR3 sequence: CASTPGAGAPTDTQYF. The CDR3 coding sequence is TGTGCCAGCACCCCTGGCGCGGGGGCCCCGACAGATACGCAGTATTTT.

The rearrangement uses TRBV6-2 or TRBV6-3 and TRBJ2-5; D possibly corresponds to TRBD1 (6 bases). TRBJ2-7 explains the end of the DNA better; the J call may be wrong. The CDR3 spans 13 residues. Germline-derived CDR1 and CDR2 are MNHEY and SVGEGT. CDR3 region: CASSVGQFYEQYF. DNA for the CDR3: TGTGCCAGCAGTGTAGGACAGTTCTACGAGCAGTACTTC.

The chain carries TRBV20-1 and TRBJ2-3; 11 positions match TRBD2. J was trimmed by 6 bases and V by 6 bases; bases with no gene match: 8. This CDR3 comprises 14 residues. The germline CDR1 and CDR2 sequences are DFQATT and SNEGSKA (reference sequence). CDR3: CSAPSGGTLDTQYF. The CDR3 region has the DNA TGCAGTGCGCCTAGCGGGGGGACTCTGGATACGCAGTATTTT.

The chain has TRBV12-3 or TRBV12-4 and TRBJ2-4, with D possibly matching TRBD2 (7 bases). The J call is in doubt because the DNA end fits TRBJ2-7 better. The CDR3 is 14 amino acids. The CDR3 DNA is TGTGCCAGCAGTCCCACCGGGGGGCTGGGCGAGCAGTACTTC. Protein: CASSPTGGLGEQYF.